A single sample is the source of the 30 T cell receptor beta chains below, sequenced in a study of control samples from healthy donors and cancer patients. The repertoire was sequenced with immunoSEQ multiplex PCR; TCRdb's copy has only in-frame clones and lacks some. The sample yields some 120,000 clones, around 92% seen once. The sequencing input was PBMCs. These receptors came from an elderly man with head and neck cancer.

CDR3 bases: TGCAGTGCTAGTACGGGGACAGGGTTGAACATTCAGTACTTC. It specifies CSASTGTGLNIQYF. The chain carries TRBV20-1 and TRBJ2-4, with TRBD1 identical over 9 bases. Trimming cost V 3 bases and J 7 bases; bases outside gene matches: 7. The CDR3 contains 14 residues. Germline CDR1 is DFQATT and CDR2 is SNEGSKA (reference sequence).

The J gene is TRBJ2-1, the V gene TRBV5-1; 8 bases align to TRBD1. V gave up 0 bases and J gave up 9 bases; unmatched junction bases: 5. CDR3 length: 14 residues. Per the germline V gene, CDR1 is SGHRS and CDR2 is YFSETQ. The CDR3 bases are TGCGCCAGCAGCTTGGCCCAGGGGGCAGGTGAGCAGTTCTTC. This encodes CASSLAQGAGEQFF.

This clone was observed once. The chain uses TRBV5-1 and TRBJ1-2; D gene unclear. Per the germline V gene, CDR1 is SGHRS and CDR2 is YFSETQ. Trimming cost V 6 bases and J 5 bases, with 14 bases left between them. The CDR3 is 13 residues long. CDR3 sequence reads: CASTPTAGYGYTF. The CDR3 region has the DNA TGCGCCAGCACGCCGACTGCAGGATATGGCTACACCTTC.

The chain carries TRBV7-2 and TRBJ1-2, with D possibly TRBD1 on 5 matching bases. Deletions cut 1 base from V and 7 bases from J, with 16 bases between. The CDR3 is 15 amino acids. Germline V lookup: CDR1 SGHTA, CDR2 FQGNSA. The CDR3 reads CASSLEVSGMSGYTF. The CDR3 coding sequence is TGTGCCAGCAGCTTAGAAGTGTCAGGGATGAGTGGCTACACCTTC.

The chain recombines TRBV2 with TRBJ2-4; perhaps TRBD2 as D (5 bases). Germline V gene data show CDR1 as SNHLY and CDR2 as FYNNEI. V was cut by 7 bases and J by 7 bases, with 14 bases left in between. This CDR3 contains 13 residues. CDR3 protein: CASTLGGWNIQYF. The CDR3 region has the DNA TGTGCCAGCACCCTCGGCGGGTGGAACATTCAGTACTTC.

The chain uses TRBV7-2 and TRBJ1-1, with 7 bases lining up with TRBD1. Germline CDR1 reads SGHTA; CDR2 reads FQGNSA. V shed 4 bases and J 1 base; nucleotides not matched to a gene: 9. The CDR3 runs to 16 residues. The CDR3 nucleotides read TGTGCCAGCAGCTCCCGGACAGGATTTCGGAACACTGAAGCTTTCTTT. The encoded protein is CASSSRTGFRNTEAFF.

J is TRBJ2-6 and V is TRBV5-4; TRBD1 aligns across 7 bases. Germline lookup yields CDR1 SGHNT and CDR2 YYREEE (reference sequence). The CDR3 loop spans 17 amino acids. The V segment lost 2 bases and the J segment 0 bases; nucleotides outside the gene matches: 5. The CDR3 region is CASSFLGQTSGANVLTF. The CDR3, as DNA: TGTGCCAGCAGCTTTTTGGGACAGACCTCTGGGGCCAACGTCCTGACTTTC.

The sample holds one count of this clone. The chain uses TRBV6-5 and TRBJ2-7, with D maybe TRBD1 (6 bases). CDR3 length equals 14 residues. With 6 bases removed from V and 3 bases from J, the gap between germline ends came to 15 bases. The germline V gene encodes CDR1 MNHEY and CDR2 SVGAGI. CDR3 loop: CASSADRSYYEQYF. In DNA, the CDR3 is TGTGCCAGCAGCGCGGACAGAAGCTACTACGAGCAGTACTTC.

The rearrangement joins TRBV6-5 to TRBJ1-4, with no clear D. The V end lost 0 bases, the J end lost 7 bases, and 6 bases lay between the germline ends. The CDR3 is 13 residues long. Germline-derived CDR1 and CDR2 are MNHEY and SVGAGI. DNA for the CDR3: TGTGCCAGCAGTTACTCGATCGGTGAAAAACTGTTTTTT. Protein: CASSYSIGEKLFF.

The J gene is TRBJ2-7, the V gene TRBV19; D unclear. V was shortened by 5 bases and J by 1 base, with 6 bases between the two germline ends. This CDR3 has 12 residues. CDR1 is LNHDA and CDR2 is SQIVND in the germline V gene (reference sequence). The CDR3 sequence is CASSGVSYEQYF. CDR3 DNA: TGTGCCAGTAGTGGTGTATCCTACGAGCAGTACTTC.

The V and J genes are TRBV5-6 and TRBJ1-5; no definite D call. Trimming removed 0 bases at V and 5 bases at J, with 6 bases between. The length of the CDR3 is 13 residues. Germline values: CDR1 SGHDT, CDR2 YYEEEE. The CDR3 DNA reads TGTGCCAGCAGCTTGGGAGAGGATCAGCCCCAGCATTTT. Its translation: CASSLGEDQPQHF.

The chain employs TRBV4-1 and TRBJ1-4; 7 bases match TRBD1. Losses at the gene ends were 0 bases for V and 7 bases for J; bases not matched to a gene: 8. Per germline, CDR1 MGHRA and CDR2 YSYEKL. The CDR3 runs 16 residues. CDR3 bases: TGCGCCAGCAGCCAAGACGGGTTAGGGGGCAGTGAAAAACTGTTTTTT. This sequence encodes CASSQDGLGGSEKLFF.

This clone was counted a single time. This chain joins TRBV7-8 and TRBJ2-7; D gene ambiguous. The CDR3 is made up of 15 amino acids. Trimming shortened V by 4 bases and J by 1 base, and 14 bases separated the two germline ends. CDR1 and CDR2 (germline): SGHVS, FQNEAQ. CDR3 nucleotide sequence: TGTGCCAGCAGCTCCTCCCAGTTCGCTTCCTACGAGCAGTACTTC. Translating gives CASSSSQFASYEQYF. Complete variable domain (other parts from reference TRBV7-8 and TRBJ2-7): GAGVSQSPRYKVAKRGQDVALRCDPISGHVSLFWYQQALGQGPEFLTYFQNEAQLDKSGLPSDRFFAERPEGSVSTLKIQRTQQEDSAVYLCASSSSQFASYEQYFGPGTRLTVT.

The chain couples TRBV10-3 to TRBJ2-5, with D possibly called TRBD1 or TRBD2 (7 bases each). Trimming stripped 6 bases from V and 3 bases from J, with 14 bases between. This CDR3 region has 14 residues. The V gene's germline CDR1 is ENHRY and CDR2 SYGVKD. The CDR3 DNA follows: TGTGCCATCAGGTCGGCAGGGGGGGAAGAGACCCAGTACTTC. Its protein is CAIRSAGGEETQYF.

CDR3 nucleotide sequence: TGTGCCAGCAGAATCAGATCGCTGAACACTGAAGCTTTCTTT. Its protein product is CASRIRSLNTEAFF. This chain uses TRBV5-5 with TRBJ1-1; D not certain. Germline V gene lookup returns CDR1 SGHKS and CDR2 YYEKEE (reference sequence). Trimming left V 5 bases short and J 0 bases short, with 11 bases between. The CDR3 is made up of 14 amino acids.

V gene TRBV9 combines with J gene TRBJ1-1, with unresolved D. The CDR3 spans 14 residues. Per the germline V gene, CDR1 is SGDLS and CDR2 is YYNGEE. Trimming removed 4 bases from V and 1 base from J, with 11 bases in between. DNA of the CDR3: TGTGCCAGCAGCTACCGGACGGAGAACACTGAAGCTTTCTTT. Amino acid sequence: CASSYRTENTEAFF.

The gene calls are TRBV25-1 and TRBJ1-5; D remains unclear. CDR3 length: 14 amino acids. The germline V gene encodes CDR1 MGHDK and CDR2 SYGVNS. V was clipped by 3 bases and J by 6 bases, with 12 bases between them. The CDR3 loop reads CASSDPLEGQPQHF. CDR3 sequence (DNA): TGTGCCAGCAGTGACCCTCTAGAAGGTCAGCCCCAGCATTTT.

The chain links TRBV2 to TRBJ1-2, with D perhaps TRBD1 (5 bases). From germline, CDR1 is SNHLY and CDR2 FYNNEI. The CDR3 covers 13 residues. Trimming pared 2 bases from V and 3 bases from J, leaving 7 bases between. CDR3 in DNA: TGTGCCAGCAGTGAAACAGGCTACTATGGCTACACCTTC. It encodes CASSETGYYGYTF.

CDR3 nucleotide sequence: TGTGCCAGCAGGGAGCCACCTGGGTACGAGCAGTACTTC. Its translation is CASREPPGYEQYF. The V call is TRBV6-5, the J call TRBJ2-7; no clear D gene. Between the trimmed V and J ends, which lost 6 bases and 4 bases, there was a span of 13 bases. The V gene's germline CDR1 is MNHEY and CDR2 SVGAGI. The CDR3 runs to 13 residues.

The rearrangement links TRBV4-1 to TRBJ1-4; TRBD1 is a possible D gene (6 bases). Germline-derived CDR1 and CDR2 are MGHRA and YSYEKL. The V and J ends lost 0 bases and 10 bases respectively, with 18 bases between them. The CDR3 totals 16 residues. CDR3 nucleotides: TGCGCCAGCAGCCAAGAGGGTACAGGGTTTATTGGAAAACTGTTTTTT. This translates into CASSQEGTGFIGKLFF.

This chain connects TRBV2 to TRBJ2-6, with 8 bases matching TRBD2. CDR1 is SNHLY and CDR2 is FYNNEI in the germline V gene. V lost 7 bases, J lost 12 bases, and 14 bases stayed unmatched. The CDR3 totals 15 residues. CDR3 sequence reads: CASTLGGAGVSVLTF. Written as DNA, the CDR3 is TGTGCCAGCACCCTCGGGGGGGCAGGGGTCAGCGTCCTGACTTTC.

The chain couples TRBV14 to TRBJ1-1; 9 bases fit TRBD1. The CDR3 is made up of 16 amino acids. Germline assignment: CDR1 SGHDN and CDR2 FVKESK. With V trimmed by 4 bases and J by 4 bases, 10 bases remained unmatched. CDR3 in DNA: TGTGCCAGCAGCCCGGACAGGGGCCTGATTGGCACTGAAGCTTTCTTT. Translation: CASSPDRGLIGTEAFF.

The chain carries TRBV6-6 and TRBJ1-1; D possibly corresponds to TRBD1 (6 bases). The V gene's germline CDR1 is MNHNY and CDR2 SVGAGI (reference sequence). V was cut by 0 bases and J by 7 bases, with 15 bases left in between. CDR3 length: 15 amino acids. As DNA, the CDR3 is TGTGCCAGCAGTTACTCGATCCGACAGGCGCTTGAAGCTTTCTTT. It codes for CASSYSIRQALEAFF.

The J gene is TRBJ1-2, the V gene TRBV6-2 or TRBV6-3; D possibly corresponds to TRBD1 (5 bases). Germline lookup yields CDR1 MNHEY and CDR2 SVGEGT. The CDR3 contains 12 residues. V lost 1 base and J lost 6, with 6 bases in between. The CDR3 DNA sequence: TGTGCCAGCAGTTACTGGGACGATGGCTACACCTTC. It yields the protein CASSYWDDGYTF.

The V call is TRBV27, the J call TRBJ2-2; 8 nucleotides match TRBD2. V shed 5 bases, J shed 4 bases, and the junction held 12 bases outside the gene matches. This CDR3 spans 17 amino acids. Per germline, CDR1 MNHEY and CDR2 SMNVEV (reference sequence). The CDR3: CASSTKLADGVTGELFF. The CDR3 bases are TGTGCCAGCAGTACCAAACTAGCGGATGGGGTCACCGGGGAGCTGTTTTTT.

V is TRBV12-5 and J is TRBJ2-3, with D perhaps TRBD2 (5 bases). Per the germline V gene, CDR1 is LGHNT and CDR2 is FRNRAP. This CDR3 is 13 amino acids long. The germline V and J ends were trimmed by 1 base and 5 bases, with 7 bases remaining between them. The CDR3 bases are TGTGCTAGTGGTTTGGGCGGAGGAGATACGCAGTATTTT. Encoded protein: CASGLGGGDTQYF.

This chain uses TRBV6-5 with TRBJ2-7; 7 bases match TRBD1. After removal of 1 base from V and 5 bases from J, the junction contained 8 bases not matched to a gene. The CDR3 runs 15 residues. The germline CDR1 and CDR2 sequences are MNHEY and SVGAGI. The CDR3 coding sequence is TGTGCCAGCAGTTACTTATTCGACAGGGTCAACGAGCAGTACTTC. Its protein product is CASSYLFDRVNEQYF.

The chain is built from TRBV7-6 and TRBJ1-2; D remains unclear. Germline values: CDR1 SGHVS, CDR2 FNYEAQ. Trimming removed 2 bases at V and 4 bases at J, with 17 bases between. There are 16 residues in the CDR3. The CDR3 spells CASSLFDNGGIYGYTF. CDR3 DNA: TGTGCCAGCAGCTTATTCGACAATGGTGGGATCTATGGCTACACCTTC.

The chain carries TRBV15 and TRBJ1-4; perhaps TRBD1 as D (5 bases). CDR1 and CDR2 (germline): LNHNV, YYDKDF (reference sequence). CDR3 length: 18 residues. Trimming cost V 1 base and J 4 bases, with 19 bases left between them. CDR3 DNA sequence: TGTGCCACCAGCAGAGGCGAAGGAGGGGCGTATAGTAATGAAAAACTGTTTTTT. It translates to CATSRGEGGAYSNEKLFF.

The genes are TRBV6-5 and TRBJ1-3, with D uncertain. Germline V gives CDR1 MNHEY, CDR2 SVGAGI. The CDR3 sequence is 12 residues long. V dropped 6 bases and J dropped 2 bases, with 5 bases sitting between them. The DNA for the CDR3 is TGTGCCAGCAGCAGACCTGGAAACACCATATATTTT. Translated: CASSRPGNTIYF.